This T cell receptor beta chain was identified in a study of T cell changes during pregnancy in multiple sclerosis. Libraries were prepared by immunoSEQ multiplex PCR; TCRdb keeps only in-frame clonotypes and omits some of them. The sample holds under 65,000 clones, around nine tenths seen once. The sequenced sample was peripheral blood, obtained in the first trimester of pregnancy. This TCR derives from a female donor in good health, enrolled as a control in a pregnancy study.

The CDR3 coding sequence is TGTGCCAGCAGCTTAACGGCTAGCGGGGGGGCCGCTGATGAGCAGTTCTTC. Amino acid sequence: CASSLTASGGAADEQFF. The chain links TRBV7-3 to TRBJ2-1, with 12 bases that match TRBD2. J lost 8 bases, V lost 0 bases, and 8 bases had no gene match. The germline V gene has CDR1 SGHTA and CDR2 FQGTGA. CDR3 length: 17 residues.